These 2 T cell receptor beta chains originate from one sample sequenced in a study of blood T cell repertoires in COVID-19. Sequenced by immunoSEQ multiplex PCR; TCRdb stores in-frame clones only, minus some. The sample has 200,000 to 300,000 clones; about 79% are singletons. Sequencing input: peripheral blood. Every receptor here comes from a man in his forties who had recovered from COVID-19.

This chain connects TRBV20-1 to TRBJ2-5, with 10 bases that match TRBD2. Per the germline V gene, CDR1 is DFQATT and CDR2 is SNEGSKA (reference sequence). The trim removed 3 bases at V and 0 bases at J, leaving 4 bases unmatched. This CDR3 spans 15 amino acids. CDR3 sequence: CSASNLAGDQETQYF. The CDR3 region has the DNA TGCAGTGCTAGTAACCTAGCGGGGGACCAAGAGACCCAGTACTTC.

This rearrangement joins TRBV29-1 to TRBJ1-1; 8 bases are shared with TRBD1. V was clipped by 5 bases and J by 6 bases; unmatched bases: 8. The germline V gene encodes CDR1 SQVTM and CDR2 ANQGSEA. The CDR3 contains 13 residues. Written as DNA, the CDR3 is TGCAGCGTTCATGACAGGGGAGGCTCTGAAGCTTTCTTT. This gives the protein CSVHDRGGSEAFF.